A selection of T cell receptor beta chains follows, all from one sample in a study of technical replicates of blood from several donors. Sequencing used immunoSEQ multiplex PCR; TCRdb keeps in-frame clones, though not all of them. The data show approximately 99,000 clones, approximately 96% seen once. The sequenced sample consisted of T cells isolated from PBMCs. Every receptor here comes from a human donor in good health. Each CDR3 is given with its conserved first and last residue. A D gene is named only where the DNA matches it firmly. Clone sizes are given selectively: once, few, many, or a class where the clone is expanded.

size,V,J,D,CDR3,DNA
-,TRBV9,TRBJ2-7,-,CASSVFPGHRTSYEQYF,TGTGCCAGCAGCGTGTTCCCGGGACACCGAACCTCCTACGAGCAGTACTTC
-,TRBV5-6,TRBJ1-2,TRBD1,CASSLELQGANYGYTF,TGTGCCAGCAGCTTGGAATTGCAGGGGGCTAACTATGGCTACACCTTC
-,TRBV28,TRBJ1-1,TRBD1,CASSRITGGWNTEAFF,TGTGCCAGCAGTCGAATAACAGGGGGCTGGAACACTGAAGCTTTCTTT
-,TRBV28,TRBJ2-7,TRBD2,CASNPGGEAYEQYF,TGTGCCAGCAACCCCGGGGGGGAGGCTTACGAGCAGTACTTC
-,TRBV7-6,TRBJ2-7,TRBD2,CASSLAGGTYEQYF,TGTGCCAGCAGCCTAGCGGGAGGGACGTACGAGCAGTACTTC
-,TRBV4-1,TRBJ2-1,-,CASSPGLLNEQFF,TGCGCCAGCAGCCCGGGACTTTTGAATGAGCAGTTCTTC
-,TRBV2,TRBJ1-4,-,CASRSLRVPNEKLFF,TGTGCCAGCAGGTCTCTCAGGGTCCCTAATGAAAAACTGTTTTTT
-,TRBV19,TRBJ1-3,-,CASSIDLTYEGSGNTIYF,TGTGCCAGTAGTATAGATTTAACCTACGAGGGCTCTGGAAACACCATATATTTT
-,TRBV27,TRBJ2-1,TRBD2,CASSPPTSGSSYNEQFF,TGTGCCAGCAGTCCCCCTACTAGCGGGAGCTCCTACAATGAGCAGTTCTTC
-,TRBV6-1,TRBJ1-4,-,CASSEAGGLGNEKLFF,TGTGCCAGCAGTGAGGCCGGGGGTCTGGGGAATGAAAAACTGTTTTTT
-,TRBV27,TRBJ2-3,TRBD1,CAATGGSTDTQYF,TGTGCCGCTACAGGGGGGAGCACAGATACGCAGTATTTT
-,TRBV6-5,TRBJ2-5,-,CASSYTGETQYF,TGTGCCAGCAGTTACACGGGGGAGACCCAGTACTTC
-,TRBV28,TRBJ2-7,TRBD2,CASSPGTSGRISYEQYF,TGTGCCAGCAGTCCAGGGACTAGCGGGAGGATTTCCTACGAGCAGTACTTC
-,TRBV30,TRBJ1-4,-,CAWRGRGTTNEKLFF,TGTGCCTGGAGAGGGCGGGGAACAACTAATGAAAAACTGTTTTTT
once,TRBV5-1,TRBJ2-5,TRBD2,CASSLIGLAGEETQYF,TGCGCCAGCAGCTTGATAGGACTAGCGGGAGAAGAGACCCAGTACTTC
-,TRBV9,TRBJ2-3,TRBD1,CASSPRGRGLTDTQYF,TGTGCCAGCAGCCCGAGGGGCAGGGGGCTGACAGATACGCAGTATTTT
few,TRBV11-1,TRBJ2-1,-,CASSLGGGEQFF,TGTGCCAGCAGCTTAGGGGGGGGCGAGCAGTTCTTC
-,TRBV5-1,TRBJ2-5,TRBD2,CASSLTASGETQYF,TGCGCCAGCAGCTTGACGGCTAGCGGCGAGACCCAGTACTTC
-,TRBV13,TRBJ2-3,TRBD1,CASSSNDRGRTDTQYF,TGTGCCAGCAGCTCTAACGACAGGGGTCGCACAGATACGCAGTATTTT
-,TRBV27,TRBJ2-3,TRBD1,CASSFVYRGGTDTQYF,TGTGCCAGCAGTTTCGTATACAGGGGCGGCACAGATACGCAGTATTTT
-,TRBV6-1,TRBJ2-5,TRBD1,CASSEAGGKETQYF,TGTGCCAGCAGTGAAGCAGGGGGCAAGGAGACCCAGTACTTC
-,TRBV5-1,TRBJ2-6,-,CASSPWDTGANVLTF,TGCGCCAGCAGCCCCTGGGACACTGGGGCCAACGTCCTGACTTTC
-,TRBV9,TRBJ2-7,TRBD2,CASSVTGTSGYEQYF,TGTGCCAGCAGCGTAACCGGGACTAGCGGCTACGAGCAGTACTTC
-,TRBV7-8,TRBJ2-7,-,CASSLIQAEQYF,TGTGCCAGCAGCTTAATCCAAGCGGAGCAGTACTTC
-,TRBV6-1,TRBJ1-2,-,CASQQREGRDGYTF,TGTGCCAGCCAGCAGCGGGAGGGGCGGGATGGCTACACCTTC
-,TRBV7-2,TRBJ2-2,TRBD1,CASSRQGADTGELFF,TGTGCCAGCAGCCGACAGGGGGCAGACACCGGGGAGCTGTTTTTT
-,TRBV4-1,TRBJ2-1,TRBD1,CASSQGPGQGKNEQFF,TGCGCCAGCAGCCAAGGGCCGGGACAGGGGAAGAATGAGCAGTTCTTC
-,TRBV9,TRBJ1-3,TRBD1,CASSVEWMMGTGSGNTIYF,TGTGCCAGCAGCGTAGAGTGGATGATGGGGACAGGCTCTGGAAACACCATATATTTT
-,TRBV27,TRBJ1-5,-,CASSWTEPFNQPQHF,TGTGCCAGCAGTTGGACTGAACCCTTTAATCAGCCCCAGCATTTT
-,TRBV7-2,TRBJ1-1,-,CASSLQGKNTEAFF,TGTGCCAGCAGCTTACAGGGGAAAAACACTGAAGCTTTCTTT
-,TRBV5-6,TRBJ1-2,-,CASRSLVGGVDGYTF,TGTGCCAGCAGATCCCTCGTCGGGGGGGTGGATGGCTACACCTTC
-,TRBV6-5,TRBJ1-1,-,CASIGGEAFF,TGTGCCAGCATCGGGGGAGAAGCTTTCTTT
-,TRBV7-2,TRBJ1-5,-,CASSPARAQPQHF,TGTGCCAGCAGCCCCGCCAGGGCTCAGCCCCAGCATTTT
-,TRBV27,TRBJ1-3,-,CASSFAGLGNTIYF,TGTGCCAGCAGTTTTGCGGGGTTAGGAAACACCATATATTTT
-,TRBV5-5,TRBJ1-4,TRBD1,CASSWGTGEKLFF,TGTGCCAGCAGCTGGGGGACAGGGGAAAAACTGTTTTTT
-,TRBV7-2,TRBJ1-5,-,CASSLTNQPQHF,TGTGCCAGCAGCCTAACCAATCAGCCCCAGCATTTT
once,TRBV13,TRBJ2-7,-,CASSPTRSYEQYF,TGTGCCAGCAGCCCCACCCGGTCCTACGAGCAGTACTTC
-,TRBV11-3,TRBJ2-7,-,CASSWGGYEQYF,TGTGCCAGCAGCTGGGGCGGCTACGAGCAGTACTTC
-,TRBV14,TRBJ2-7,-,CASSQLALRTYEQYF,TGTGCCAGCAGCCAATTGGCACTCAGGACCTACGAGCAGTACTTC
once,TRBV11-2,TRBJ2-3,-,CASSLSGDTQYF,TGTGCCAGCAGCTTAAGCGGAGATACGCAGTATTTT
-,TRBV7-9,TRBJ2-3,TRBD1,CASSLRDREKYF,TGTGCCAGCAGCTTAAGGGACAGGGAGAAGTATTTT
-,TRBV18,TRBJ2-7,TRBD2,CASSRGTTNSYEQYF,TGTGCCAGCTCACGCGGGACTACTAACTCCTACGAGCAGTACTTC
-,TRBV6-1,TRBJ2-7,TRBD2,CASSESPGLAGEQYF,TGTGCCAGCAGTGAAAGTCCGGGACTAGCAGGCGAGCAGTACTTC
-,TRBV2,TRBJ2-3,TRBD2,CASRPGSSGYITDTQYF,TGTGCCAGCAGACCAGGTTCTAGCGGTTATATCACAGATACGCAGTATTTT
once,TRBV29-1,TRBJ2-1,TRBD2,CSSTSGNNEQFF,TGCAGCTCGACTAGCGGGAACAATGAGCAGTTCTTC
-,TRBV11-2,TRBJ1-1,-,CASSGVGVWGTEAFF,TGTGCCAGCAGCGGAGTAGGGGTCTGGGGCACTGAAGCTTTCTTT
-,TRBV28,TRBJ2-2,TRBD2,CASSLAGVFAGELFF,TGTGCCAGCAGTTTAGCGGGAGTTTTCGCCGGGGAGCTGTTTTTT
-,TRBV27,TRBJ2-7,-,CASSLDREVYEQYF,TGTGCCAGCAGCCTCGACAGAGAAGTTTACGAGCAGTACTTC
-,TRBV7-8,TRBJ2-7,-,CASSLGPDYEQYF,TGTGCCAGCAGCTTAGGGCCCGACTACGAGCAGTACTTC
-,TRBV6-4,TRBJ1-4,-,CASSEWRPTNEKLFF,TGTGCCAGCAGTGAATGGAGACCCACTAATGAAAAACTGTTTTTT
-,TRBV25-1,TRBJ1-2,-,CASSVSLRYTF,TGTGCCAGCAGTGTCTCCTTACGGTACACCTTC
-,TRBV27,TRBJ1-5,TRBD1,CASSTVTTGANQPQHF,TGTGCCAGCAGTACAGTTACGACAGGGGCTAATCAGCCCCAGCATTTT
-,TRBV5-4,TRBJ2-3,TRBD2,CASSQDQREGDTQYF,TGTGCCAGCAGCCAAGATCAGCGGGAGGGAGATACGCAGTATTTT